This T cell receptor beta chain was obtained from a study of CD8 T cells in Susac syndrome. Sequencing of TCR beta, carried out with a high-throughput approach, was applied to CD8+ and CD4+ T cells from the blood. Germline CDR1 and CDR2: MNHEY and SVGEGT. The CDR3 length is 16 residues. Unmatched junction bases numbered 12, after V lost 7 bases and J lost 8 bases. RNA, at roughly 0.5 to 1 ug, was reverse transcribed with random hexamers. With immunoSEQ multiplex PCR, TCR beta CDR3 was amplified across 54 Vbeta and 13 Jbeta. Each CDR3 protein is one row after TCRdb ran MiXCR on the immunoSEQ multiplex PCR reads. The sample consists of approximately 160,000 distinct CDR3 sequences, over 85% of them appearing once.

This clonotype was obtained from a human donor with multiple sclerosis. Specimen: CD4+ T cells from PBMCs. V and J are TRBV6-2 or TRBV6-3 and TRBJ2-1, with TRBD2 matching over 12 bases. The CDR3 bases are TGTGCCAGCAACGACGGGGCTAGCGGGAGGGTGGATGAGCAGTTCTTC. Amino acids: CASNDGASGRVDEQFF.